Listed below are T cell receptor beta chains from one sample, sequenced in a study of T cells after yellow fever vaccination. One entry per CDR3 protein results from TCRdb running MiXCR on the 5' RACE reads. The sample has nearly 300,000 distinct CDR3 sequences; 8.7% are singletons. The sample was CD4+ T cells sorted from PBMCs, taken 5 days after the yellow fever booster vaccination. All receptors derive from a man aged 18-30 years who received the YFV17D yellow fever vaccine. CDR3s leave out the opening cysteine and the closing phenylalanine or tryptophan. Each record gives: J gene, V gene, CDR3 protein.

J gene: TRBJ1-6; V gene: TRBV14; CDR3 protein: ASSQVISSSYNSPLH
J gene: TRBJ2-1; V gene: TRBV19; CDR3 protein: ASSIEDQPFNEQF
J gene: TRBJ1-2; V gene: TRBV20-1; CDR3 protein: SASIQGTNYGYT
J gene: TRBJ2-5; V gene: TRBV7-3; CDR3 protein: ASSPMGQQETQY
J gene: TRBJ2-5; V gene: TRBV29-1; CDR3 protein: SVASGLETQY
J gene: TRBJ2-2; V gene: TRBV27; CDR3 protein: ASSNRDRGLWAELF
J gene: TRBJ1-2; V gene: TRBV4-1; CDR3 protein: ASSQPSQIYGYT
J gene: TRBJ2-1; V gene: TRBV5-1; CDR3 protein: ASSFSSGYNEQF
J gene: TRBJ1-1; V gene: TRBV3-1; CDR3 protein: ASSQGGANTEAF
J gene: TRBJ2-3; V gene: TRBV18; CDR3 protein: ASSPRGLAGTDTQY
J gene: TRBJ2-7; V gene: TRBV12-3/TRBV12-4; CDR3 protein: ASSSLGRANEQY
J gene: TRBJ2-7; V gene: TRBV14; CDR3 protein: ASSQLDRAPGEQY
J gene: TRBJ2-3; V gene: TRBV7-9; CDR3 protein: ASSPLQGRTTDTQY
J gene: TRBJ1-2; V gene: TRBV19; CDR3 protein: ASSIPGEAYGYT
J gene: TRBJ1-1; V gene: TRBV12-3/TRBV12-4; CDR3 protein: ASSLYVSTEAF
J gene: TRBJ1-3; V gene: TRBV4-2; CDR3 protein: ASSHGGTGESGNTIY